The clone carrying this T cell receptor beta chain turned up a few times. Through a sample-barcoded 5' primer and a J-beta primer mix, a second PCR was run for 7 to 11 cycles. TCRdb reprocessed the 5' RACE reads via MiXCR and lists one record per CDR3 protein. The sample holds 450,000 to 650,000 distinct CDR3 sequences, under 30% seen once. This entry is derived from a study of blood T cells in healthy people across ages. These records were also assigned to another study, of T cells of mothers and their children.

The sequence came from a boy under 18 in good health. The specimen sequenced was blood.

CDR3 bases: TGTGCCAGCAGCGCCCTCAAAAACATTCAGTACTTC. Protein: CASSALKNIQYF. This chain uses TRBV7-2 with TRBJ2-4; D remains ambiguous. Trimming took off 5 bases at V and 3 bases at J, with 5 bases between the two ends. The CDR3 loop spans 12 amino acids. Germline CDR1 SGHTA, CDR2 FQGNSA.